This TCR beta chain was sequenced during a study of T-cell memory formation after mild COVID-19. Study at large: TCR clusters mostly belonged to single donors. Study-wide findings and caveats: The authors did not confirm SARS-CoV-2 specificity of second-wave clones peaking day 37. CD4+ bias marked clones expanding day 15 to 37, unlike balanced contracting clones.

MiXCR, applied by TCRdb to the 5' RACE reads, yields one record per CDR3 protein. Among roughly 600,000 distinct CDR3 sequences listed, 18% were seen once. This clonotype was found a few times. Its antigen is still unknown. CDR3 length: 15 residues. Looked up from germline, CDR1 is SEHNR and CDR2 is FQNEAQ (reference sequence). Deletions cut 6 bases from V and 2 bases from J, with 16 bases between. Sequencing was done on a sample of PBMCs or a T cell subset sorted from them (not recorded which). The chain joins TRBV7-9 to TRBJ2-5; no firm D call. This sequence was found in an adult woman who had mild COVID-19 (a few samples of this study predate the infection). Cell type and time point are not known. The CDR3 nucleotides read TGTGCCAGCAGGTTGGGGTTCGACCCACAAGAGACCCAGTACTTC. Translated: CASRLGFDPQETQYF.